Listed below are T cell receptor beta chains from one sample, sequenced in a study of blood T cell repertoires in COVID-19. TCRdb keeps only in-frame clones here, not all; method: immunoSEQ multiplex PCR. The profile shows tens of thousands of clones, 75% to 90% of them singletons. The specimen sequenced was peripheral blood. The receptors here all came from a man between 60 and 75 years old with active COVID-19. Both conserved end residues are part of each CDR3. D genes are given only for firm matches. The size field is filled for only some rows; it gives once, few, many or a size class.

v_gene	len	j_gene	d_gene	abundance	CDR3aa	CDR3nt
TRBV4-3	15	TRBJ2-3	TRBD1	-	CASSQERQGQDTQYF	TGCGCCAGCAGCCAAGAGCGACAGGGCCAAGATACGCAGTATTTT
TRBV7-9	16	TRBJ1-1	TRBD1	-	CASSSKGQGANTEAFF	TGTGCCAGCAGCTCAAAGGGACAGGGGGCGAACACTGAAGCTTTCTTT
TRBV9	19	TRBJ2-3	-	-	CASSVEASAIGFSTDTQYF	TGTGCCAGCAGCGTAGAAGCTAGCGCTATAGGATTTAGCACAGATACGCAGTATTTT
TRBV18	17	TRBJ1-6	TRBD1	-	CASSPIPVTGINSPLHF	TGTGCCAGCTCACCTATTCCAGTGACAGGGATCAATTCACCCCTCCACTTT
TRBV3-1/TRBV3-2	16	TRBJ2-1	-	-	CASSRSAGVSYNEQFF	TGTGCCAGCAGCCGCTCGGCCGGGGTCTCCTACAATGAGCAGTTCTTC
TRBV28	15	TRBJ2-7	TRBD2	few	CASSPRTSGYYEQYF	TGTGCCAGCAGTCCCCGGACTAGCGGATACTACGAGCAGTACTTC
TRBV5-5	17	TRBJ1-2	TRBD1	-	CASSLSYRGRTGVGYTF	TGTGCCAGCAGCTTAAGTTACAGGGGGAGGACCGGGGTTGGCTACACCTTC
TRBV29-1	14	TRBJ1-2	-	-	CSVEDRSAGLGYTF	TGCAGCGTTGAAGATCGGTCGGCAGGGTTGGGCTACACCTTC
TRBV9	15	TRBJ2-5	TRBD2	-	CASSPLPGGQETQYF	TGTGCCAGCAGCCCTCTCCCGGGGGGGCAGGAGACCCAGTACTTC
TRBV19	14	TRBJ1-4	-	-	CASSIDRGREKLFF	TGTGCCAGTAGTATAGATCGGGGGAGAGAGAAACTGTTTTTT
TRBV3-1/TRBV3-2	16	TRBJ2-7	-	-	CASSQARGLNSYEQYF	TGTGCCAGCAGCCAAGCTAGGGGCCTAAACTCCTACGAGCAGTACTTC
TRBV7-2	14	TRBJ2-6	-	once	CASSLGIGANVLTF	TGTGCCAGCAGCTTAGGTATCGGGGCCAACGTCCTGACTTTC
TRBV19	12	TRBJ1-1	-	-	CASSLGHTEAFF	TGTGCCAGTAGTTTGGGGCACACTGAAGCTTTCTTT
TRBV7-8	15	TRBJ1-6	-	-	CASSSDGYPGGPLHF	TGTGCCAGCAGCTCCGACGGCTATCCGGGAGGACCCCTCCACTTT
TRBV27	15	TRBJ2-3	-	-	CASTKSIIGTDTQYF	TGTGCCAGCACCAAATCGATTATAGGCACAGATACGCAGTATTTT
TRBV5-5	16	TRBJ2-3	TRBD2	-	CASSLRPPGGTDTQYF	TGTGCCAGCAGCTTGCGGCCCCCGGGGGGAACAGATACGCAGTATTTT
TRBV7-9	14	TRBJ2-7	TRBD1	-	CASSWRDRVYEQYF	TGTGCCAGCAGCTGGCGGGACAGGGTCTACGAGCAGTACTTC
TRBV27	17	TRBJ2-7	-	once	CASSLSYGRGGSYEQYF	TGTGCCAGCAGTTTATCGTACGGGCGGGGAGGCTCCTACGAGCAGTACTTC
TRBV28	14	TRBJ2-3	TRBD2	-	CASSRGLVTDTQYF	TGTGCCAGCAGCCGTGGACTAGTAACAGATACGCAGTATTTT
TRBV7-9	13	TRBJ2-4	TRBD2	-	CATSRGGEDIQYF	TGTGCCACCTCAAGGGGAGGGGAGGACATTCAGTACTTC
TRBV2	15	TRBJ2-2	TRBD2	-	CASSPRTSYTGELFF	TGTGCCAGCAGCCCCCGGACTAGTTACACCGGGGAGCTGTTTTTT
TRBV5-4	15	TRBJ2-1	TRBD2	once	CASSSQRERVYEQFF	TGTGCCAGCAGCTCCCAGCGGGAGAGAGTCTATGAGCAGTTCTTC
TRBV2	17	TRBJ2-6	-	-	CASKRRQADSGANVLTF	TGTGCCAGCAAGCGTCGACAGGCTGACTCTGGGGCCAACGTCCTGACTTTC
TRBV15	15	TRBJ2-1	-	-	CATSRSLGTGNEQFF	TGTGCCACCAGCAGATCCCTCGGAACGGGTAATGAGCAGTTCTTC
TRBV11-3	15	TRBJ2-1	TRBD2	once	CASSLEASGRYEQFF	TGTGCCAGCAGCTTAGAGGCTAGCGGGAGGTATGAGCAGTTCTTC
TRBV27	14	TRBJ1-1	TRBD1	-	CASSLSTGLAEAFF	TGTGCCAGCAGTTTATCGACAGGGCTCGCTGAAGCTTTCTTT
TRBV5-1	15	TRBJ2-7	TRBD2	-	CASSFNGGDSYEQYF	TGCGCCAGCAGCTTTAACGGGGGGGACTCCTACGAGCAGTACTTC
TRBV29-1	12	TRBJ2-7	-	-	CSVEEGVGEQYF	TGCAGCGTTGAAGAGGGCGTTGGCGAGCAGTACTTC
TRBV10-2	17	TRBJ2-7	TRBD1	-	CASSAGQGFESSYEQYF	TGCGCCAGCAGTGCGGGACAGGGGTTCGAAAGCTCCTACGAGCAGTACTTC
TRBV2	17	TRBJ1-6	-	-	CASSKDSLGSYNSPLHF	TGTGCCAGCAGTAAGGACTCCCTCGGCTCCTATAATTCACCCCTCCACTTT
TRBV9	15	TRBJ2-7	TRBD2	-	CASSEDSGGKYEQYF	TGTGCCAGCAGCGAAGATAGCGGGGGGAAGTACGAGCAGTACTTC
TRBV5-5	14	TRBJ2-3	-	-	CASSLGGHRDTQYF	TGTGCCAGCAGCTTGGGCGGCCACCGGGATACGCAGTATTTT
TRBV7-8	15	TRBJ2-7	TRBD2	-	CASSHRSGRAPEQYF	TGTGCCAGCAGCCACAGGAGCGGGAGGGCCCCCGAGCAGTACTTC
TRBV7-9	15	TRBJ2-1	TRBD1	-	CASSVGQGALNEQFF	TGTGCCAGCAGCGTGGGACAGGGGGCGCTTAATGAGCAGTTCTTC
TRBV6-5	16	TRBJ2-7	-	-	CASSYSSGVGAYEQYF	TGTGCCAGCAGTTACTCGTCGGGGGTTGGGGCCTACGAGCAGTACTTC
TRBV4-1	15	TRBJ1-3	-	-	CASSQERGQGNTIYF	TGCGCCAGCAGCCAAGAACGGGGCCAGGGGAACACCATATATTTT
TRBV5-1	16	TRBJ2-3	-	-	CASSLGEGGAIDTQYF	TGCGCCAGCAGCTTAGGGGAAGGGGGGGCCATAGATACGCAGTATTTT
TRBV19	18	TRBJ1-4	TRBD1	-	CASSDPGQEGATNEKLFF	TGTGCCAGTAGTGACCCGGGACAGGAGGGTGCAACTAATGAAAAACTGTTTTTT
TRBV30	12	TRBJ1-2	-	-	CAWSRSVAGYTF	TGTGCCTGGAGCCGCAGCGTCGCGGGCTACACCTTC
TRBV28	13	TRBJ1-2	-	-	CASSFFGSSGYTF	TGTGCCAGCAGTTTCTTCGGGTCCAGTGGCTACACCTTC
TRBV10-1	17	TRBJ1-3	-	-	CASSGTSNPAGGNTIYF	TGCGCCAGCAGTGGGACCTCCAACCCAGCGGGAGGAAACACCATATATTTT
TRBV6-5	14	TRBJ2-1	-	-	CASSLATSYNEQFF	TGTGCCAGTAGCCTAGCGACCTCCTACAATGAGCAGTTCTTC